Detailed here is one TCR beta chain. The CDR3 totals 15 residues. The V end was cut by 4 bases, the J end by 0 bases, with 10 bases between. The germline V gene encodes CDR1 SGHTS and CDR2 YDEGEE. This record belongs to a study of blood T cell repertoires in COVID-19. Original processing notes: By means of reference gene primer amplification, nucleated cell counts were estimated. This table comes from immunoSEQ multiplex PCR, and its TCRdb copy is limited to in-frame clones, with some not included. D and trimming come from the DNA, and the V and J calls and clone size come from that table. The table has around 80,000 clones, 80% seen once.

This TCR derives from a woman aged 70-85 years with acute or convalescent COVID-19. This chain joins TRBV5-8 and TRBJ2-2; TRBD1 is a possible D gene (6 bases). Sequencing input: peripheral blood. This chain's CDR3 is CASSLGHSNTGELFF. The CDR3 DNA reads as TGTGCCAGCAGCCTGGGACATTCGAACACCGGGGAGCTGTTTTTT.